Below, 24 T cell receptor beta chains from the same sample are listed, as sequenced in a study of OX40 agonist ivuxolimab in advanced cancers. Libraries were built with the immunoSEQ multiplex PCR assay. TCRdb's version of the immuneACCESS table is confined to in-frame rearrangements and falls short of the full clone set. An unresolved V gene accounts for under half of the shortfall where checked; the remainder is of unknown origin. The sample data list approximately 70,000 clones, and around 83% of these were observed just once. 1.4% of the sample rests with the top ten. The source material was CD4+ or CD8+ T cells sorted from blood, sampled in a trial of the OX40 agonist ivuxolimab. The source of these receptors is an adult with an advanced solid tumor such as melanoma, head and neck, liver or kidney cancer.

The chain couples TRBV19 to TRBJ1-5, with D unresolved. CDR3 size: 14 residues. Germline assignment: CDR1 LNHDA and CDR2 SQIVND (reference sequence). V lost 3 bases and J lost 5, with 11 bases in between. The CDR3 is CASSILGRDQPQHF. The DNA of the CDR3 is TGTGCCAGTAGTATCTTGGGCAGAGATCAGCCCCAGCATTTT.

V is TRBV9 and J is TRBJ1-2, with 7 positions matching TRBD1. The V gene end was trimmed by 4 bases and the J gene end by 4 bases; junction bases not matched to a gene: 10. Germline V gene sequence: CDR1 SGDLS, CDR2 YYNGEE. The length of the CDR3 is 15 residues. Written as DNA, the CDR3 is TGTGCCAGCAGCCATACCACAGGGGAGGGCTATGGCTACACCTTC. It codes for CASSHTTGEGYGYTF.

In this sample, this clone turned up a few times. V is TRBV14 and J is TRBJ1-4, with 7 bases aligning to TRBD1. This CDR3 has 15 amino acids. Germline CDR1 reads SGHDN; CDR2 reads FVKESK. Trimming took 4 bases from V and 7 from J; bases not matched to a gene: 9. The CDR3 DNA sequence: TGTGCCAGCAGCCCCAAACAGGGGTCGGGTGAAAAACTGTTTTTT. Its translation is CASSPKQGSGEKLFF. The complete variable domain, with remaining parts taken from reference TRBV14 and TRBJ1-4, reads EAGVTQFPSHSVIEKGQTVTLRCDPISGHDNLYWYRRVMGKEIKFLLHFVKESKQDESGMPNNRFLAERTGGTYSTLKVQPAELEDSGVYFCASSPKQGSGEKLFFGSGTQLSVL.

This rearrangement joins TRBV27 to TRBJ2-4; possibly TRBD2 for D (5 bases). V was shortened by 6 bases and J by 0 bases, with 6 bases between the two germline ends. CDR3 length: 13 amino acids. The germline CDR1 and CDR2 sequences are MNHEY and SMNVEV (reference sequence). This CDR3 reads CASREVAKNIQYF. CDR3 in DNA: TGTGCCAGCAGGGAGGTAGCCAAAAACATTCAGTACTTC.

This clone was seen just once. The chain is built from TRBV7-2 and TRBJ1-2; possible D gene TRBD1, 6 bases. The germline gives CDR1 SGHTA, CDR2 FQGNSA. The CDR3 loop spans 14 amino acids. The V end lost 5 bases, the J end lost 2 bases, and 12 bases lay between the germline ends. The CDR3, as DNA: TGTGCCAGCAGCCTGACAGGACAAAACTATGGCTACACCTTC. Amino acids: CASSLTGQNYGYTF.

V gene TRBV5-4 combines with J gene TRBJ2-1, with D perhaps TRBD2 (6 bases). Deletions cut 6 bases from V and 5 bases from J, with 15 bases between. Germline values: CDR1 SGHNT, CDR2 YYREEE (reference sequence). The CDR3 totals 14 residues. The CDR3 loop is CASTRGGTDNEQFF. In DNA form, the CDR3 reads TGTGCCAGCACCCGGGGAGGTACTGACAATGAGCAGTTCTTC.

The gene calls are TRBV10-1 and TRBJ1-1, with D unclear. The CDR3 runs to 14 residues. V was pared by 5 bases and J by 0 bases, with 10 bases between. CDR1 and CDR2 (germline): WNHNN, SYGVQD (reference sequence). CDR3 in amino acids: CASSHEALNTEAFF. Written as DNA, the CDR3 is TGCGCCAGCAGTCACGAGGCATTGAACACTGAAGCTTTCTTT.

The chain carries TRBV6-5 and TRBJ1-1; D gene uncertain. Per the germline V gene, CDR1 is MNHEY and CDR2 is SVGAGI. The V gene lost 5 bases and the J gene lost 0 bases, with 10 bases spanning the gap. The CDR3 totals 14 residues. The CDR3 reads CASSVTSMNTEAFF. As DNA, the CDR3 is TGTGCCAGCAGTGTCACTTCCATGAACACTGAAGCTTTCTTT.

This sequence joins TRBV7-9 and TRBJ2-3; D is possibly TRBD1 (6 bases). The CDR3 is 14 amino acids. Germline CDR1 is SEHNR and CDR2 is FQNEAQ (reference sequence). V lost 3 bases to trimming and J lost 3 bases, with 10 bases between them. CDR3 in amino acids: CASSLQGWTDTQYF. CDR3 bases: TGTGCCAGCAGCTTGCAGGGGTGGACAGATACGCAGTATTTT.

This clone was seen once. The chain joins TRBV9 to TRBJ2-5, with 7 bases lining up with TRBD1. There are 18 residues in the CDR3. The germline V gene encodes CDR1 SGDLS and CDR2 YYNGEE. V lost 0 bases and J lost 5; bases outside the gene matches: 16. The CDR3 DNA reads TGTGCCAGCAGCGTAGCCGGGGCGCAGGGGGTTCTCGGGGAGACCCAGTACTTC. Translation gives CASSVAGAQGVLGETQYF. Using reference TRBV9 and TRBJ2-5 for the parts outside the CDR3, the full variable domain is DSGVTQTPKHLITATGQRVTLRCSPRSGDLSVYWYQQSLDQGLQFLIQYYNGEERAKGNILERFSAQQFPDLHSELNLSSLELGDSALYFCASSVAGAQGVLGETQYFGPGTRLLVL.

The chain is built from TRBV27 and TRBJ2-1; TRBD2 matches at 8 bases. Germline lookup yields CDR1 MNHEY and CDR2 SMNVEV (reference sequence). V was pared by 4 bases and J by 2 bases, with 4 bases of the junction left unmatched. CDR3 length: 15 residues. The CDR3 spells CASSSFSGAYNEQFF. The CDR3 nucleotides read TGTGCCAGCAGTTCGTTTAGCGGGGCCTACAATGAGCAGTTCTTC.

The V gene is TRBV5-1, the J gene TRBJ2-5, with TRBD2 matching 10 bases. The CDR3 covers 15 residues. Germline CDR1 SGHRS, CDR2 YFSETQ. V lost 0 bases, J lost 3 bases, and 2 bases stayed unmatched. CDR3 nucleotides: TGCGCCAGCAGCTTGGTTAGCGGGGGGAAAGAGACCCAGTACTTC. Amino acids: CASSLVSGGKETQYF.

This clone appeared a single time. In DNA, the CDR3 is TGTGCCAGCAGCCCCACTAGCGATCCCGGGGAGCTGTTTTTT. This translates into CASSPTSDPGELFF. This chain links TRBV9 with TRBJ2-2; 7 positions match TRBD2. This CDR3 is 14 amino acids long. CDR1 is SGDLS, CDR2 YYNGEE, per germline. Unmatched junction bases numbered 6, after V lost 4 bases and J lost 6 bases.

Worth noting for this clone: One junction end does not reproduce the germline sequence, and a read error may be involved. The V and J genes are TRBV2 and TRBJ2-4; D possibly uses TRBD1 or TRBD2 (5 bases each). Germline V lookup: CDR1 SNHLY, CDR2 FYNNEI. This CDR3 is 17 amino acids long. CDR3 residues: CASSDPSGFGAKNIQHF. In nucleotides, the CDR3 is TGTGCCAGCAGTGACCCCAGCGGATTTGGGGCCAAAAACATTCAGCACTTC.

The chain has TRBV25-1 and TRBJ2-2, with 8 positions matching TRBD1. Losses at the gene ends were 2 bases for V and 1 base for J; bases not matched to a gene: 6. Germline V gene lookup returns CDR1 MGHDK and CDR2 SYGVNS. The CDR3 runs to 17 residues. CDR3: CASSESGRGRNTGELFF. CDR3 nucleotide sequence: TGTGCCAGCAGTGAAAGTGGCAGGGGGCGGAACACCGGGGAGCTGTTTTTT. The variable domain in full, completed from reference TRBV25-1 and TRBJ2-2, reads EADIYQTPRYLVIGTGKKITLECSQTMGHDKMYWYQQDPGMELHLIHYSYGVNSTEKGDLSSESTVSRIRTEHFPLTLESARPSHTSQYLCASSESGRGRNTGELFFGEGSRLTVL.

A word on this clone: Germline is not matched at one junction end, which may reflect a read error. Additional DNA sequences in this sample encode the identical CDR3. The chain links TRBV15 to TRBJ2-7; 7 nucleotides match TRBD1. The CDR3 runs 15 residues. Per the germline V gene, CDR1 is LNHNV and CDR2 is YYDKDF (reference sequence). This CDR3 reads CATSKGDSSTYEQYF. The CDR3 DNA reads TGTGCCACTAGCAAGGGGGACAGCTCCACCTACGAGCAGTACTTC.

This clone was observed a few times. The V call is TRBV28, the J call TRBJ2-1; 8 bases agree with TRBD1. V was clipped by 3 bases and J by 5 bases; unmatched bases: 9. The CDR3 runs to 16 residues. Germline CDR1 MDHEN, CDR2 SYDVKM. Written as DNA, the CDR3 is TGTGCCAGCAGTTTCCCAACAGGGGGGAAAAACAATGAGCAGTTCTTC. This sequence encodes CASSFPTGGKNNEQFF.

The V call is TRBV5-6, the J call TRBJ2-7; 12 nucleotides align to TRBD1. V trimming: 3 bases; J trimming: 4 bases; junction bases outside the gene matches: 2. The germline V gene encodes CDR1 SGHDT and CDR2 YYEEEE. There are 14 residues in the CDR3. The CDR3 loop is CASSWGQGAYEQYF. The CDR3 bases are TGTGCCAGCAGCTGGGGACAGGGGGCTTACGAGCAGTACTTC.

V is TRBV6-1 and J is TRBJ1-2, with D hard to call. CDR1 MNHNS and CDR2 SASEGT come from the germline V gene. Trimming shortened V by 5 bases and J by 2 bases, and 15 bases separated the two germline ends. There are 15 residues in the CDR3. In DNA, the CDR3 is TGTGCCAGCAGTCGAGGGCGGGGAGGAAACTATGGCTACACCTTC. This codes for CASSRGRGGNYGYTF.

The V gene is TRBV19, the J gene TRBJ2-7, with 8 bases matching TRBD1. The CDR3 is 16 residues long. Trimming cost V 4 bases and J 0 bases; bases outside gene matches: 8. The germline V gene has CDR1 LNHDA and CDR2 SQIVND (reference sequence). The CDR3 region has the DNA TGTGCCAGTAGTAATGGACAGGGCCTCAGCTCCTACGAGCAGTACTTC. Translated: CASSNGQGLSSYEQYF.

The chain links TRBV9 to TRBJ2-3; tentative D call: TRBD1 (5 bases). V was trimmed by 2 bases and J by 4 bases, leaving 14 bases between them. From germline, CDR1 is SGDLS and CDR2 YYNGEE. The CDR3 sequence is 15 residues long. The chain's CDR3 is CASSVDSPPPDTQYF. The CDR3 region has the DNA TGTGCCAGCAGCGTCGACAGCCCGCCCCCAGATACGCAGTATTTT.

This clone was detected only once. The gene calls are TRBV6-5 and TRBJ2-7; TRBD1 matches at 8 bases. Germline CDR1 and CDR2: MNHEY and SVGAGI. V lost 8 bases to trimming and J lost 2 bases; unmatched junction nucleotides: 5. This CDR3 has 13 amino acids. The CDR3 sequence is CASEGQVTYEQYF. The CDR3 DNA reads TGTGCCAGCGAGGGACAGGTGACCTACGAGCAGTACTTC.

The J gene is TRBJ2-5, the V gene TRBV27, with 10 bases that match TRBD2. Per the germline V gene, CDR1 is MNHEY and CDR2 is SMNVEV (reference sequence). This CDR3 has 15 residues. Losses at the gene ends were 6 bases for V and 2 bases for J; bases not matched to a gene: 6. The CDR3, as DNA: TGTGCCAGCAGCTCTAGCGGGGGATGGCAAGAGACCCAGTACTTC. Translating it yields CASSSSGGWQETQYF.

V usage is TRBV18 and J usage is TRBJ1-6; 9 nucleotides align to TRBD1. CDR3 size: 15 residues. Germline V CDR1 and CDR2: KGHSH, LQKENI. V gave up 4 bases and J gave up 9 bases; unmatched junction bases: 7. CDR3 nucleotides: TGTGCCAGCTCACTGGGACAGGGAATTGGTTCACCCCTCCACTTT. Translated: CASSLGQGIGSPLHF. Drawing the rest from reference TRBV18 and TRBJ1-6, the complete variable domain is NAGVMQNPRHLVRRRGQEARLRCSPMKGHSHVYWYRQLPEEGLKFMVYLQKENIIDESGMPKERFSAEFPKEGPSILRIQQVVRGDSAAYFCASSLGQGIGSPLHFGNGTRLTVT.